What follows are 22 T cell receptor beta chains derived from one specimen sequenced in a study of T cell repertoires in cytomegalovirus infection. One entry per CDR3 protein, called by TCRdb with MiXCR from the reads. Of some 150,000 distinct CDR3 sequences in the sample, around 24% are singletons; the top ten hold 10% to 11%. Sequenced sample: PBMCs. These receptors all come from a human donor in good health (CMV status not recorded). Some clones in this sample may be carry-over from other donors' samples.

This clonotype was picked up many times. The chain recombines TRBV12-3 or TRBV12-4 with TRBJ2-1; either TRBD1 or TRBD2 may supply D (5 bases each). The CDR3 contains 16 residues. V was pared by 6 bases and J by 1 base, with 16 bases between. For the CDR3, the DNA is TGTGCCAGCAGGGGACGACTATCCTATTCCTACAATGAGCAGTTCTTC. Amino acid sequence: CASRGRLSYSYNEQFF.

This clonotype has at least ten counts. The chain has TRBV7-9 and TRBJ2-1; D remains ambiguous. The CDR3 totals 13 residues. Germline lookup yields CDR1 SEHNR and CDR2 FQNEAQ (reference sequence). V shed 7 bases and J shed 4 bases, with 11 bases lying between them. For the CDR3, the DNA is TGTGCCAGCAACGGGCCAGTATACAATGAGCAGTTCTTC. Amino acid sequence: CASNGPVYNEQFF.

The chain links TRBV28 to TRBJ2-1; 12 bases are shared with TRBD2. Unmatched junction bases numbered 22, after V lost 10 bases and J lost 9 bases. Germline values: CDR1 MDHEN, CDR2 SYDVKM. CDR3 length equals 18 residues. The CDR3 loop reads CATEPTSGGDGDLGEQFF. The CDR3 DNA follows: TGTGCCACTGAACCGACTAGCGGGGGTGATGGGGATCTGGGTGAGCAGTTCTTC.

V and J are TRBV7-9 and TRBJ1-4; 9 positions agree with TRBD1. Per the germline V gene, CDR1 is SEHNR and CDR2 is FQNEAQ (reference sequence). V lost 1 base, J lost 8 bases, and 5 bases stayed unmatched. The CDR3 runs 15 residues. The CDR3 bases are TGTGCCAGCAGCTTAGGGGACAGGGACAACGAAAAACTGTTTTTT. This encodes CASSLGDRDNEKLFF.

This clonotype was picked up a small number of times. The chain is built from TRBV29-1 and TRBJ1-2; D unclear. CDR1 and CDR2 (germline): SQVTM, ANQGSEA. The CDR3 has 13 residues. The V and J ends lost 5 bases and 4 bases respectively, with 14 bases between them. The CDR3 sequence is CSVQRELTYGYTF. The CDR3 DNA reads TGCAGCGTTCAAAGGGAGCTGACCTATGGCTACACCTTC. Looking up the rest from reference TRBV29-1 and TRBJ1-2 gives the full variable domain: SAVISQKPSRDICQRGTSLTIQCQVDSQVTMMFWYRQQPGQSLTLIATANQGSEATYESGFVIDKFPISRPNLTFSTLTVSNMSPEDSSIYLCSVQRELTYGYTFGSGTRLTVV.

This clonotype was detected once. The gene calls are TRBV29-1 and TRBJ2-7; 7 bases fit TRBD2. This CDR3 region has 12 residues. Losses at the gene ends were 4 bases for V and 4 bases for J; bases not matched to a gene: 4. The germline V gene has CDR1 SQVTM and CDR2 ANQGSEA. CDR3 coding DNA: TGCAGCGTTGGGCGGGGGACGTACGAGCAGTACTTC. Protein sequence: CSVGRGTYEQYF.

This clonotype came up many times. This rearrangement joins TRBV7-6 to TRBJ2-7; 8 bases line up with TRBD1. Trimming took 1 base from V and 1 from J; bases not matched to a gene: 21. The germline V gene encodes CDR1 SGHVS and CDR2 FNYEAQ. This CDR3 region has 21 residues. The CDR3 sequence is CASSLGRGRGSETGGSYEQYF. CDR3 nucleotide sequence: TGTGCCAGCAGCTTAGGCCGGGGGCGAGGGTCCGAAACAGGGGGGTCCTACGAGCAGTACTTC.

This sequence joins TRBV28 and TRBJ1-2; TRBD1 matches at 7 bases. The CDR3 covers 14 residues. The germline V gene encodes CDR1 MDHEN and CDR2 SYDVKM. V was clipped by 7 bases and J by 3 bases; unmatched bases: 8. The CDR3 is CASTPQGGYYGYTF. DNA for the CDR3: TGTGCCAGCACCCCGCAAGGGGGCTACTATGGCTACACCTTC.

The CDR3 coding sequence is TGTGCCAGCAGCGTCGGGGGCGGGATTGGCACTGAAGCTTTCTTT. Its translation: CASSVGGGIGTEAFF. V gene TRBV9 combines with J gene TRBJ1-1; possibly TRBD1 for D (6 bases). The CDR3 is made up of 15 amino acids. Germline V gene lookup returns CDR1 SGDLS and CDR2 YYNGEE. Trimming cost V 2 bases and J 4 bases, with 15 bases left between them.

The rearrangement joins TRBV7-9 to TRBJ1-1; TRBD1 agrees at 7 bases. The trim removed 5 bases at V and 4 bases at J, leaving 10 bases unmatched. The CDR3 runs 15 residues. Germline-derived CDR1 and CDR2 are SEHNR and FQNEAQ (reference sequence). This CDR3 is CASSLRSTGLTEAFF. Here the CDR3 DNA reads TGTGCCAGCAGCCTTCGGTCGACAGGGCTCACTGAAGCTTTCTTT.

A word on this clonotype: A much larger clone differs from this one at a single base, so this may be a read error. The chain employs TRBV7-2 and TRBJ1-5; D unclear. This CDR3 contains 14 residues. Germline CDR1 SGHTA, CDR2 FQGNSA. The CDR3 sequence: CGSSLTPLNQPQHF. CDR3 in DNA: TGTGGCAGCAGCTTAACCCCCCTCAATCAGCCCCAGCATTTT.

Notes on this clonotype: The junction and the germline gene differ at one end; a read error may be behind it. The rearrangement links TRBV27 to TRBJ1-4, with 7 bases identical to TRBD1. The CDR3 loop spans 15 amino acids. Germline CDR1 reads MNHEY; CDR2 reads SMNVEV (reference sequence). CDR3 in amino acids: CASSTPGQFNEILFF. The DNA for the CDR3 is TGTGCCAGCAGTACCCCGGGACAGTTTAATGAAATACTGTTTTTT.

The chain recombines TRBV2 with TRBJ2-6; D perhaps matches TRBD1 (6 bases). V lost 5 bases, J lost 0 bases, and 11 bases lay in between. The CDR3 runs to 16 residues. The V gene's germline CDR1 is SNHLY and CDR2 FYNNEI. The CDR3 DNA follows: TGTGCCAGCAGTCGAATGACAGGCTCTGGGGCCAACGTCCTGACTTTC. Translated: CASSRMTGSGANVLTF.

CDR3: CASSLEPGGVAKNIQYF. CDR3 nucleotides: TGTGCCAGCAGCTTAGAGCCCGGGGGCGTAGCCAAAAACATTCAGTACTTC. The genes are TRBV7-6 and TRBJ2-4; D might be TRBD1 or TRBD2, each matching 6 bases. CDR3 length: 17 residues. CDR1 is SGHVS and CDR2 is FNYEAQ in the germline V gene. Trimming cost V 1 base and J 0 bases, with 13 bases left between them.

The rearrangement joins TRBV19 to TRBJ2-1; TRBD1 agrees at 9 bases. CDR1 and CDR2 (germline): LNHDA, SQIVND (reference sequence). This CDR3 is 16 amino acids long. V shed 5 bases, J shed 4 bases, and the junction held 9 bases outside the gene matches. DNA for the CDR3: TGTGCCAGTAGTGAAACCGGGACAGGGAATTACAATGAGCAGTTCTTC. Residues: CASSETGTGNYNEQFF.

To note about this clonotype: A much larger clone is a single base away; this may be a read error. The chain has TRBV12-3 or TRBV12-4 and TRBJ2-1, with D tentatively TRBD2 (5 bases). This CDR3 contains 15 residues. The chain's CDR3 is CAISLGEGSYNEQFF. The CDR3 nucleotides are TGTGCCATCAGTTTAGGCGAGGGCTCCTACAATGAGCAGTTCTTC.

Concerning this clonotype itself: A much bigger clone sits one base away, suggesting this may be a read error. The rearrangement links TRBV12-3 or TRBV12-4 to TRBJ2-1, with a possible D match to TRBD2 (7 bases). The CDR3 is 13 amino acids. CDR3 protein: CACSLAGAGEQFF. CDR3 sequence (DNA): TGTGCCTGCAGTTTGGCGGGGGCAGGGGAGCAGTTCTTC.

There are many counts of this clonotype. The chain links TRBV12-3 or TRBV12-4 to TRBJ1-3; weak D call: TRBD1 (5 bases). Trimming removed 7 bases from V and 3 bases from J, with 13 bases in between. There are 14 residues in the CDR3. CDR3 amino acids: CASTLTGIGNTIYF. For the CDR3, the DNA is TGTGCCAGCACGCTTACAGGCATTGGAAACACCATATATTTT.

This clonotype appeared a few times. The rearrangement joins TRBV20-1 to TRBJ1-1; no reliable D call. V was trimmed by 6 bases and J by 2 bases, leaving 13 bases between them. Per germline, CDR1 DFQATT and CDR2 SNEGSKA (reference sequence). The length of the CDR3 is 13 residues. CDR3 loop: CSAPMGLNTEAFF. The CDR3 bases are TGCAGTGCCCCAATGGGTCTTAACACTGAAGCTTTCTTT.

The table lists this clonotype with a few counts. This rearrangement joins TRBV29-1 to TRBJ2-4, with a weak D call TRBD2 (5 bases). This CDR3 spans 13 amino acids. With 3 bases removed from V and 3 bases from J, the gap between germline ends came to 9 bases. Germline CDR1 reads SQVTM; CDR2 reads ANQGSEA. The CDR3 DNA reads TGCAGCGTTGATGAGGGAGACAAAAACATTCAGTACTTC. This gives the protein CSVDEGDKNIQYF.

The rearrangement links TRBV9 to TRBJ2-2; 11 bases agree with TRBD2. The V segment lost 4 bases and the J segment 5 bases; nucleotides outside the gene matches: 16. Germline CDR1 reads SGDLS; CDR2 reads YYNGEE. CDR3 size: 19 residues. The CDR3 is CASSPRAGLAASNTGELFF. In DNA, the CDR3 is TGTGCCAGCAGCCCCCGAGCGGGACTAGCGGCCTCCAATACCGGGGAGCTGTTTTTT.

As DNA, the CDR3 is TGTGCCAGCAGCCGAAAGGGGATCGGGGACACTGAAGCTTTCTTT. Amino acid sequence: CASSRKGIGDTEAFF. The V call is TRBV2, the J call TRBJ1-1, with TRBD1 as a possible D gene (5 bases). The V gene lost 6 bases and the J gene lost 3 bases, with 17 bases spanning the gap. The V gene's germline CDR1 is SNHLY and CDR2 FYNNEI. The CDR3 sequence is 15 residues long.